These 23 T cell receptor beta chains came from one sample sequenced in a study of human T cells and chemical hapten exposure (dated by TCRdb to 2020 to 2023). What this sample's time point label stands for: patch test 2, 6 weeks after DPC sensitization. Read against the paper, the sample's treatment or condition label means: therapeutic diphenylcyclopropenone sensitization with weekly scalp DPC. Libraries were made using RACE. Instrument used: NextSeq 500. TCRdb reran the public reads through fastp at Q25 and MiXCR, keeping productive beta chains. For every CDR3 protein sequence, its rows merge into one entry that carries the most common genes and DNA. This sample is represented by about 94,000 distinct CDR3 sequences; 9.3% of them were singletons. Approximately 2% of the sample rests with the top ten. Sequenced material: whole blood, taken in connection with sensitization to the hapten diphenylcyclopropenone (DPC). The receptors come from a woman aged 40 to 55 with alopecia areata. Some clones in this sample may be carry-over from other donors' samples.

This clonotype was counted only a few times. The chain joins TRBV18 to TRBJ1-1; perhaps TRBD1 as D (5 bases). The CDR3 spans 14 residues. Germline lookup yields CDR1 KGHSH and CDR2 LQKENI. V was clipped by 3 bases and J by 2 bases, with 10 bases between them. The CDR3 region has the DNA TGTGCCAGCTCACCGTCCACAGGTAACACTGAAGCTTTCTTT. Its translation: CASSPSTGNTEAFF.

This clonotype was counted ten times or more. The rearrangement links TRBV7-6 to TRBJ1-6; no reliable D call. The CDR3 sequence is 13 residues long. V lost 1 base to trimming and J lost 6 bases, with 4 bases between them. Looked up from germline, CDR1 is SGHVS and CDR2 is FNYEAQ. This chain's CDR3 is CASSLGSNSPLHF. The CDR3 DNA sequence: TGTGCCAGCAGCTTAGGATCTAATTCACCCCTCCACTTT.

This clonotype showed up just a few times. The chain is built from TRBV2 and TRBJ1-2, with a weak D call TRBD1 (5 bases). Trimming left V 10 bases short and J 2 bases short, with 17 bases between. The CDR3 totals 14 residues. The germline V gene encodes CDR1 SNHLY and CDR2 FYNNEI. CDR3 in DNA: TGTGCCACCGTTCGGGACCGATACAACTATGGCTACACCTTC. This translates into CATVRDRYNYGYTF. The full variable domain, with the rest looked up from reference TRBV2 and TRBJ1-2, is EPEVTQTPSHQVTQMGQEVILRCVPISNHLYFYWYRQILGQKVEFLVSFYNNEISEKSEIFDDQFSVERPDGSNFTLKIRSTKLEDSAMYFCATVRDRYNYGYTFGSGTRLTVV.

The rearrangement uses TRBV9 and TRBJ2-2; 8 nucleotides match TRBD2. The V segment lost 3 bases and the J segment 4 bases; nucleotides outside the gene matches: 5. Looked up from germline, CDR1 is SGDLS and CDR2 is YYNGEE. The CDR3 is 15 residues long. CDR3 nucleotides: TGTGCCAGCAGCGGGACTAGCTCGGGCACCGGGGAGCTGTTTTTT. Translation: CASSGTSSGTGELFF.

This clonotype was seen only a few times. The chain's CDR3 is CASSLLRGGKTQYF. CDR3 nucleotide sequence: TGTGCCAGCAGTTTATTGCGGGGGGGGAAGACCCAGTACTTC. The chain is built from TRBV28 and TRBJ2-5; 9 bases fit TRBD2. V trimming: 1 base; J trimming: 6 bases; junction bases outside the gene matches: 3. Looked up from germline, CDR1 is MDHEN and CDR2 is SYDVKM. This CDR3 has 14 amino acids.

This clonotype was recorded a few times. The chain is built from TRBV2 and TRBJ1-1; 8 nucleotides line up with TRBD1. The germline gives CDR1 SNHLY, CDR2 FYNNEI. Losses at the gene ends were 3 bases for V and 12 bases for J; bases not matched to a gene: 6. The CDR3 has 12 amino acids. CDR3 bases: TGTGCCAGCAGTGAGTGGGACAGGTCTTCTTTCTTT. Its protein is CASSEWDRSSFF.

This clonotype was recorded many times. The chain uses TRBV4-2 and TRBJ2-7; 10 bases agree with TRBD2. Germline CDR1 LGHNA, CDR2 YNFKEQ. V lost 0 bases, J lost 2 bases, and 7 bases stayed unmatched. This CDR3 has 17 amino acids. The CDR3 DNA reads TGTGCCAGCAGCCAAGATTCCCCAGCGGGAGGGCCCTACGAGCAGTACTTC. Translated: CASSQDSPAGGPYEQYF.

In regard to this clonotype: A much larger clone is a single base away; this may be a read error. The V and J genes are TRBV11-2 and TRBJ2-5; D is ambiguous. V was trimmed by 5 bases and J by 5 bases, leaving 12 bases between them. CDR3 length: 13 residues. Looked up from germline, CDR1 is SGHAT and CDR2 is FQNNGV. CDR3 DNA sequence: TGTGCCAGCAGCGTACGGGTCCGGGAGACCCAGTACTTC. Residues: CASSVRVRETQYF.

This chain's CDR3 is CASSFGDGGLYEQYF. The DNA for the CDR3 is TGTGCCAGCAGCTTTGGGGACGGGGGCCTCTACGAGCAGTACTTC. The chain recombines TRBV7-2 with TRBJ2-7; D assignment may be TRBD1 or TRBD2 (6 bases each). The CDR3 is 15 amino acids. The V end lost 3 bases, the J end lost 3 bases, and 15 bases lay between the germline ends. Germline CDR1 is SGHTA and CDR2 is FQGNSA.

This clonotype was found many times. The chain joins TRBV5-1 to TRBJ1-1, with D possibly matching TRBD1 (6 bases). Germline CDR1 is SGHRS and CDR2 is YFSETQ. The CDR3 has 15 amino acids. V was trimmed by 4 bases and J by 0 bases, leaving 13 bases between them. CDR3 in amino acids: CASSEDSLMNTEAFF. For the CDR3, the DNA is TGCGCCAGCAGCGAGGACAGCCTCATGAACACTGAAGCTTTCTTT.

The J gene is TRBJ2-5, the V gene TRBV7-8, with D possibly TRBD2 on 6 matching bases. With 1 base removed from V and 5 bases from J, the gap between germline ends came to 11 bases. CDR3 size: 14 residues. From germline, CDR1 is SGHVS and CDR2 FQNEAQ. The CDR3 loop is CASSLGTAGETQYF. The CDR3 DNA follows: TGTGCCAGCAGCTTAGGAACAGCGGGTGAGACCCAGTACTTC.

This clonotype was counted only a few times. The rearrangement links TRBV7-2 to TRBJ1-2, with TRBD1 matching 8 bases. V lost 4 bases and J lost 7; bases outside the gene matches: 5. The CDR3 totals 13 residues. Germline CDR1 and CDR2: SGHTA and FQGNSA. The CDR3 nucleotides read TGTGCCAGCAGCTCAGGACAGGGTAGTGGCTACACCTTC. It yields the protein CASSSGQGSGYTF.

This clonotype was found a few times. The chain links TRBV5-1 to TRBJ2-1, with 12 bases identical to TRBD2. Germline V gene lookup returns CDR1 SGHRS and CDR2 YFSETQ. Trimming took 0 bases from V and 2 from J; bases not matched to a gene: 0. The CDR3 is made up of 16 amino acids. DNA for the CDR3: TGCGCCAGCAGCTTGGGACTAGCGGGAGCCTACAATGAGCAGTTCTTC. This translates into CASSLGLAGAYNEQFF.

This clonotype was detected only a few times. This chain links TRBV29-1 with TRBJ2-7; 12 bases are shared with TRBD2. Unmatched junction bases numbered 6, after V lost 8 bases and J lost 4 bases. Germline V lookup: CDR1 SQVTM, CDR2 ANQGSEA. This CDR3 comprises 13 residues. DNA of the CDR3: TGCAGCCCTTCTAGCGGGAGGGTGTACGAGCAGTACTTC. Amino acid sequence: CSPSSGRVYEQYF.

This clonotype showed up just a few times. The rearrangement uses TRBV7-8 and TRBJ2-7; D gene ambiguous. V lost 5 bases and J 7 bases, leaving 15 bases between the germline ends. The germline CDR1 and CDR2 sequences are SGHVS and FQNEAQ. There are 13 residues in the CDR3. The CDR3 loop reads CASSGDAWGEQYF. As DNA, the CDR3 is TGTGCCAGCAGCGGTGATGCCTGGGGTGAGCAGTACTTC.

The table lists this clonotype with many counts. The J gene is TRBJ1-3, the V gene TRBV5-1; D may be TRBD1 (5 bases). CDR1 is SGHRS, CDR2 YFSETQ, per germline. V lost 4 bases and J 1 base, leaving 12 bases between the germline ends. The CDR3 length is 15 residues. CDR3 DNA: TGCGCCAGCAGCAATCCTGACAGTTCTGGAAACACCATATATTTT. Translating it yields CASSNPDSSGNTIYF.

The chain carries TRBV7-9 and TRBJ2-5; 11 bases are shared with TRBD2. CDR3 length: 15 amino acids. Germline V gene sequence: CDR1 SEHNR, CDR2 FQNEAQ (reference sequence). The J segment lost 5 bases and the V segment lost 1 base, leaving 3 bases of the junction unmatched. CDR3 sequence: CASSLGLAGTETQYF. The CDR3 coding sequence is TGTGCCAGCAGCTTAGGACTAGCGGGAACCGAGACCCAGTACTTC.

This clonotype was counted a few times. V usage is TRBV12-3 or TRBV12-4 and J usage is TRBJ2-6; TRBD1 is a possible D gene (5 bases). Trimming pared 2 bases from V and 2 bases from J, leaving 13 bases between. This CDR3 is built from 17 residues. The CDR3: CASSLQGFTTGANVLTF. In DNA, the CDR3 is TGTGCCAGCAGTTTACAGGGATTCACTACTGGGGCCAACGTCCTGACTTTC.

This clonotype was seen at least ten times. The rearrangement links TRBV29-1 to TRBJ2-6, with 9 nucleotides matching TRBD1. V lost 3 bases, J lost 1 base, and 7 bases stayed unmatched. The CDR3 contains 17 residues. Germline V gives CDR1 SQVTM, CDR2 ANQGSEA. In DNA, the CDR3 is TGCAGCGTTGAGTGGGACAGGGAAGGTTCTGGGGCCAACGTCCTGACTTTC. It is translated as CSVEWDREGSGANVLTF.

This clonotype showed up just a few times. The chain combines TRBV28 with TRBJ1-5, with unresolved D. There are 14 residues in the CDR3. Looked up from germline, CDR1 is MDHEN and CDR2 is SYDVKM. The V gene lost 3 bases and the J gene lost 0 bases, with 6 bases spanning the gap. CDR3 DNA: TGTGCCAGCAGTTTGGTTTTTAGCAATCAGCCCCAGCATTTT. It translates to CASSLVFSNQPQHF.

This clonotype was seen at least ten times. The chain carries TRBV7-9 and TRBJ2-2, with TRBD2 identical over 13 bases. Trimming took 4 bases from V and 9 from J; bases not matched to a gene: 5. The CDR3 spans 15 residues. The V gene's germline CDR1 is SEHNR and CDR2 FQNEAQ (reference sequence). In DNA, the CDR3 is TGTGCCAGCAGCTCGTGGACTAGCGGGAGCTGGGAGCTGTTTTTT. Translated: CASSSWTSGSWELFF.

There are many counts of this clonotype. The J gene is TRBJ1-4, the V gene TRBV18; TRBD1 is a possible D gene (6 bases). CDR3 length: 15 amino acids. V was cut by 1 base and J by 7 bases, with 13 bases left in between. Germline CDR1 KGHSH, CDR2 LQKENI. CDR3 coding DNA: TGTGCCAGCTCACCACTAACAGGGCAAGGTGAAAAACTGTTTTTT. This codes for CASSPLTGQGEKLFF.

This clonotype was detected many times. The chain couples TRBV25-1 to TRBJ2-7; D remains unclear. This CDR3 is built from 15 residues. Germline CDR1 MGHDK, CDR2 SYGVNS. V gave up 2 bases and J gave up 0 bases, with 11 bases separating them. Here the CDR3 reads CASSETVASSYEQYF. CDR3 DNA: TGTGCCAGCAGTGAAACGGTGGCAAGCTCCTACGAGCAGTACTTC.